Shown below are 23 T cell receptor beta chains from a single sample sequenced in a study of blood T cell repertoires in COVID-19. Using immunoSEQ multiplex PCR, the repertoire was profiled, and TCRdb retains in-frame clones only, with some absent. The table has approximately 110,000 clones, around 83% seen once. Sequencing was performed on peripheral blood. All receptors derive from a human donor in a cohort sampled during active COVID-19.

For the CDR3, the DNA is TGTGCCAGCAGTGATTACAGTCCGTTCTACGAGCAGTACTTC. This translates into CASSDYSPFYEQYF. The chain carries TRBV6-1 and TRBJ2-7; D uncertain. The ends were cut back, 3 bases at V and 3 bases at J, with 12 bases in the middle. CDR1 MNHNS and CDR2 SASEGT come from the germline V gene. The CDR3 loop spans 14 amino acids.

V and J are TRBV6-1 and TRBJ2-3; D may be TRBD2 (6 bases). The ends were cut back, 3 bases at V and 7 bases at J, with 11 bases in the middle. Germline V gene sequence: CDR1 MNHNS, CDR2 SASEGT. The CDR3 runs to 13 residues. The CDR3, as DNA: TGTGCCAGCAGTGAGCCAGGGAGGAATACGCAGTATTTT. It yields the protein CASSEPGRNTQYF.

CDR3 bases: TGCGCCAGCAGCTTAGAGGGTACGGCTAGCACAGATACGCAGTATTTT. Translating gives CASSLEGTASTDTQYF. V and J are TRBV5-1 and TRBJ2-3, with a tentative D call TRBD2 (5 bases). CDR3 length: 16 amino acids. In germline, CDR1 is SGHRS, CDR2 YFSETQ. With 2 bases removed from V and 0 bases from J, the gap between germline ends came to 13 bases.

The gene calls are TRBV27 and TRBJ2-7, with D possibly TRBD2 on 5 matching bases. Trimming shortened V by 8 bases and J by 4 bases, and 12 bases separated the two germline ends. CDR3 size: 12 residues. Germline CDR1 and CDR2: MNHEY and SMNVEV (reference sequence). The CDR3, as DNA: TGTGCCAGCTATAGCGTAGGGTACGAGCAGTACTTC. Translation: CASYSVGYEQYF.

The table lists this clone with a count of one. The chain recombines TRBV5-4 with TRBJ2-1; 7 nucleotides line up with TRBD2. Germline V gene data show CDR1 as SGHNT and CDR2 as YYREEE (reference sequence). This CDR3 is 14 amino acids long. V gave up 1 base and J gave up 6 bases; unmatched junction bases: 4. The CDR3 bases are TGTGCCAGCAGCTTGTGGGGAGGGCGCAATGAGCAGTTCTTC. Translated: CASSLWGGRNEQFF.

The V and J genes are TRBV19 and TRBJ2-5; D is perhaps TRBD1 (7 bases). The ends were cut back, 6 bases at V and 4 bases at J, with 12 bases in the middle. Germline CDR1 LNHDA, CDR2 SQIVND (reference sequence). This CDR3 has 13 amino acids. The CDR3 loop reads CASREGARETQYF. The CDR3, as DNA: TGTGCCAGTAGGGAGGGGGCGCGAGAGACCCAGTACTTC.

This sequence joins TRBV9 and TRBJ2-7, with 10 positions matching TRBD1. Looked up from germline, CDR1 is SGDLS and CDR2 is YYNGEE. The CDR3 runs to 14 residues. The junction had 3 bases not matched to a gene; V was cut back by 3 bases and J by 3 bases. This CDR3 reads CASSDRDRGYEQYF. The CDR3 nucleotides read TGTGCCAGCAGCGACCGGGACAGGGGCTACGAGCAGTACTTC.

The chain recombines TRBV24-1 with TRBJ2-1; 8 bases agree with TRBD1. In germline, CDR1 is KGHDR, CDR2 SFDVKD. The trim removed 4 bases at V and 7 bases at J, leaving 14 bases unmatched. The CDR3 consists of 17 residues. For the CDR3, the DNA is TGTGCCACCAGTGAGGGACTTGGGCAGGGGGCTCGGAATGAGCAGTTCTTC. It yields the protein CATSEGLGQGARNEQFF.

This clone showed up just a few times. The rearrangement links TRBV18 to TRBJ1-2, with TRBD1 identical over 8 bases. The CDR3 sequence is 17 residues long. The V and J ends lost 5 bases and 4 bases, in that order; junction bases with no gene match: 15. The germline V gene encodes CDR1 KGHSH and CDR2 LQKENI. The chain's CDR3 is CASSAARDRGLVYGYTF. The CDR3 DNA is TGTGCCAGCTCAGCCGCCCGAGACAGGGGTCTAGTCTATGGCTACACCTTC.

The chain is built from TRBV7-9 and TRBJ2-7; D is undetermined. The germline gives CDR1 SEHNR, CDR2 FQNEAQ (reference sequence). The CDR3 is 13 amino acids. The V end lost 4 bases, the J end lost 3 bases, and 10 bases lay between the germline ends. As DNA, the CDR3 is TGTGCCAGCAGCTCCGCACGCAGCTACGAGCAGTACTTC. Protein: CASSSARSYEQYF. Drawing the rest from reference TRBV7-9 and TRBJ2-7, the complete variable domain is DTGVSQNPRHKITKRGQNVTFRCDPISEHNRLYWYRQTLGQGPEFLTYFQNEAQLEKSRLLSDRFSAERPKGSFSTLEIQRTEQGDSAMYLCASSSARSYEQYFGPGTRLTVT.

With regard to this clone: A read error may explain this, as a much larger clone is one base away. The rearrangement joins TRBV3-1 (or the pseudogene TRBV3-2) to TRBJ2-7; D call uncertain. CDR1 is LGHDT and CDR2 is YNNKEL in the germline V gene (reference sequence). This CDR3 has 14 residues. The V end was cut by 1 base, the J end by 2 bases, with 9 bases between. The CDR3 DNA follows: TGTGCCAGCAGCCAAGGTCACATGGCCTACGAGCAGTACTTC. Translation: CASSQGHMAYEQYF.

This sequence joins TRBV2 and TRBJ2-5; tentative D call: TRBD2 (5 bases). V shed 7 bases and J shed 4 bases, with 13 bases lying between them. Germline V gives CDR1 SNHLY, CDR2 FYNNEI. The CDR3 is made up of 13 amino acids. CDR3 DNA sequence: TGTGCCAGCATTAGAGGGTTGGCAGAGACCCAGTACTTC. Amino acids: CASIRGLAETQYF.

The chain links TRBV6-5 to TRBJ2-2; TRBD1 is a possible D gene (6 bases). V lost 10 bases to trimming and J lost 6 bases, with 18 bases between them. Germline CDR1 MNHEY, CDR2 SVGAGI. The CDR3 has 14 amino acids. The CDR3 sequence is CATLRGTRAGELFF. In nucleotides, the CDR3 is TGTGCCACTCTGAGGGGGACCAGGGCCGGGGAGCTGTTTTTT.

The rearrangement links TRBV27 to TRBJ1-1; unclear D gene. This CDR3 region has 14 residues. Germline CDR1 MNHEY, CDR2 SMNVEV (reference sequence). V lost 6 bases, J lost 4 bases, and 15 bases lay in between. CDR3 nucleotides: TGTGCCAGCAGCCCACGGCCGGGTCCCACTGAAGCTTTCTTT. This codes for CASSPRPGPTEAFF.

The chain employs TRBV13 and TRBJ2-7; 10 bases agree with TRBD2. The CDR3 spans 15 residues. The germline V gene has CDR1 PRHDT and CDR2 FYEKMQ (reference sequence). The trim removed 4 bases at V and 0 bases at J, leaving 3 bases unmatched. DNA of the CDR3: TGTGCCAGCAGCTCAACTAGCGGGAACTCCTACGAGCAGTACTTC. Its protein product is CASSSTSGNSYEQYF.

The chain carries TRBV27 and TRBJ2-6; 7 bases map to TRBD1. J lost 0 bases, V lost 3 bases, and 8 bases had no gene match. Germline-derived CDR1 and CDR2 are MNHEY and SMNVEV (reference sequence). There are 18 residues in the CDR3. The CDR3 coding sequence is TGTGCCAGCAGTTTGGACAGGCCGACCAGCTCTGGGGCCAACGTCCTGACTTTC. Encoded protein: CASSLDRPTSSGANVLTF.

The sample holds many counts of this clone. The rearrangement uses TRBV5-1 and TRBJ2-2; D gene uncertain. Germline assignment: CDR1 SGHRS and CDR2 YFSETQ. This CDR3 has 14 residues. V shed 0 bases and J shed 7 bases, with 10 bases lying between them. Here the CDR3 DNA reads TGCGCCAGCAGCTTGGACCCGGGTGGCGGGGAGCTGTTTTTT. Residues: CASSLDPGGGELFF.

The chain couples TRBV18 to TRBJ2-7; D may be TRBD1 (6 bases). The ends were cut back, 6 bases at V and 3 bases at J, with 12 bases in the middle. Germline values: CDR1 KGHSH, CDR2 LQKENI. This CDR3 has 13 amino acids. CDR3 DNA: TGTGCCAGCTCTCGGGGACACGGCTACGAGCAGTACTTC. It translates to CASSRGHGYEQYF.

This sequence joins TRBV20-1 and TRBJ2-1; D is uncertain. CDR1 and CDR2 from the germline V gene are DFQATT and SNEGSKA (reference sequence). The CDR3 is 11 amino acids. V lost 4 bases and J lost 5, with 6 bases in between. The CDR3 DNA sequence: TGCAGTGCTAACAGAAACAATGAGCAGTTCTTC. Its translation: CSANRNNEQFF.

This clone was recorded only once. The chain couples TRBV6-5 to TRBJ2-2; TRBD1 is a possible D gene (7 bases). The CDR3 is made up of 14 amino acids. Germline-derived CDR1 and CDR2 are MNHEY and SVGAGI. Trimming pared 6 bases from V and 5 bases from J, leaving 13 bases between. As DNA, the CDR3 is TGTGCCAGCAGGAAGCCAGGGGGGACCGGGGAGCTGTTTTTT. It encodes CASRKPGGTGELFF.

The rearrangement joins TRBV28 to TRBJ2-1; no firm D call. Germline V gene lookup returns CDR1 MDHEN and CDR2 SYDVKM. The CDR3 has 14 residues. V lost 2 bases and J lost 8, with 13 bases in between. The DNA for the CDR3 is TGTGCCAGCAGTTTACTAGGATATGTGTATGAGCAGTTCTTC. Protein: CASSLLGYVYEQFF.

The V gene is TRBV6-4, the J gene TRBJ1-4; D ambiguous. The CDR3 length is 15 residues. CDR1 and CDR2 (germline): MRHNA, SNTAGT. V was pared by 6 bases and J by 3 bases, with 14 bases between. In DNA form, the CDR3 reads TGTGCCAGCAGGCGTGACCAGGATTCTAATGAAAAACTGTTTTTT. Its translation: CASRRDQDSNEKLFF.

The genes are TRBV15 and TRBJ2-7; unclear D gene. Germline V gene data show CDR1 as LNHNV and CDR2 as YYDKDF (reference sequence). Trimming stripped 6 bases from V and 0 bases from J, with 15 bases between. This CDR3 has 15 residues. The CDR3 protein is CATRSFLGSSYEQYF. Written as DNA, the CDR3 is TGTGCCACCAGGTCCTTTCTAGGCAGCTCCTACGAGCAGTACTTC.